This record looks at one T cell receptor beta chain sequence and its context. These data originate in a study of cytomegalovirus exposure and HLA in healthy donors. About the study: Prior work identified 120 million or so unique TCR beta sequences in around 170 million T cells. Most donors, roughly 82% of 350 to 450 genotyped, fell in the Caucasian-associated ancestry cluster.

A multiplex PCR was run with 60 Vbeta primers and 13 Jbeta primers. Data came from immunoSEQ multiplex PCR; TCRdb stores just in-frame clones and leaves some out. The sample contains 150,000 or so clones, roughly 76% of which appear only once. There are 16 residues in the CDR3. V gave up 1 base and J gave up 2 bases; unmatched junction bases: 5. From germline, CDR1 is KGHSH and CDR2 LQKENI. Material: PBMCs. This TCR came from a woman aged 18-30 years in good health and CMV-seropositive. The gene calls are TRBV18 and TRBJ1-5; the match to TRBD1 covers 7 bases. The CDR3 is CASSPRGTGGNQPQHF. The CDR3 DNA is TGTGCCAGCTCACCACGGGGAACAGGGGGCAATCAGCCCCAGCATTTT.